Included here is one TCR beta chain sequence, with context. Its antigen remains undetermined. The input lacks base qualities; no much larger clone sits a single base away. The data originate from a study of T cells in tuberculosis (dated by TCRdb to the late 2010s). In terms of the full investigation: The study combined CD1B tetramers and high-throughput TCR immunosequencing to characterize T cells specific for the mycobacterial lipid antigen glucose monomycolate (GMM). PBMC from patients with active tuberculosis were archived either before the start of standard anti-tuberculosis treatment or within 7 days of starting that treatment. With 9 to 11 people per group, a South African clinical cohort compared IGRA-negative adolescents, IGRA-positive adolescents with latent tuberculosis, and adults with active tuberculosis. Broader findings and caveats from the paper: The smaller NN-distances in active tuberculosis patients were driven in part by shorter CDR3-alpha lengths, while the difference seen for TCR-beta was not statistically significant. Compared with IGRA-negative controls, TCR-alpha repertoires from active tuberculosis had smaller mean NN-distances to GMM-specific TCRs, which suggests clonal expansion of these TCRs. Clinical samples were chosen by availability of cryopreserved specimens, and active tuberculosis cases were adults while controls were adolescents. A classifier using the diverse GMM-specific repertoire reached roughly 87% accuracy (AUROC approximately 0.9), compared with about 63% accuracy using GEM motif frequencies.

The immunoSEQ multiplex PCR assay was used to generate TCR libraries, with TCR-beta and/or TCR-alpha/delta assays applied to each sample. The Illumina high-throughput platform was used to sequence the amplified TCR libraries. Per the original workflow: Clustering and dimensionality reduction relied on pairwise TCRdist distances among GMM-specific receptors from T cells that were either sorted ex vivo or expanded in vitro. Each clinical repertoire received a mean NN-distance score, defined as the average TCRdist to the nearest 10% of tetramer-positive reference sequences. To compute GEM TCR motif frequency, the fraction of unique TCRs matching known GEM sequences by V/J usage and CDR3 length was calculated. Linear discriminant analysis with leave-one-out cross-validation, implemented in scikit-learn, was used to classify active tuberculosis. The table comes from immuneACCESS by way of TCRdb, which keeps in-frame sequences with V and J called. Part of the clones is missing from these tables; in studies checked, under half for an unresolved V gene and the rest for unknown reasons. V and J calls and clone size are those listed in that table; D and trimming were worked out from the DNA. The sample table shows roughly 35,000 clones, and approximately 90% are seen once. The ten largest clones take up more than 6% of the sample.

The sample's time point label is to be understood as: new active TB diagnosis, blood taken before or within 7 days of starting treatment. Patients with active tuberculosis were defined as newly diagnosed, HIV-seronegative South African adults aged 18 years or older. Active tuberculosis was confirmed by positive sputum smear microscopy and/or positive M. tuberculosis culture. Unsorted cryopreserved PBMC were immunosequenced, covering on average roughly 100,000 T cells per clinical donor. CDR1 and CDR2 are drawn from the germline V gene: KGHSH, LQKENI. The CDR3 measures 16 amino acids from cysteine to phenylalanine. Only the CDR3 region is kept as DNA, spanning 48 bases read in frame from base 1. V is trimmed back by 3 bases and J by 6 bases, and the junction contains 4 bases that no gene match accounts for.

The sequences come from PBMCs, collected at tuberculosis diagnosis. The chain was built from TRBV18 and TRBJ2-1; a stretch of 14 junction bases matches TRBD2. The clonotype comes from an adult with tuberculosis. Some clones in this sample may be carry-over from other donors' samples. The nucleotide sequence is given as TGTGCCAGCTCACCCCGGACTAGCGGGGGGATCAATGAGCAGTTCTTC. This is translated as CASSPRTSGGINEQFF.